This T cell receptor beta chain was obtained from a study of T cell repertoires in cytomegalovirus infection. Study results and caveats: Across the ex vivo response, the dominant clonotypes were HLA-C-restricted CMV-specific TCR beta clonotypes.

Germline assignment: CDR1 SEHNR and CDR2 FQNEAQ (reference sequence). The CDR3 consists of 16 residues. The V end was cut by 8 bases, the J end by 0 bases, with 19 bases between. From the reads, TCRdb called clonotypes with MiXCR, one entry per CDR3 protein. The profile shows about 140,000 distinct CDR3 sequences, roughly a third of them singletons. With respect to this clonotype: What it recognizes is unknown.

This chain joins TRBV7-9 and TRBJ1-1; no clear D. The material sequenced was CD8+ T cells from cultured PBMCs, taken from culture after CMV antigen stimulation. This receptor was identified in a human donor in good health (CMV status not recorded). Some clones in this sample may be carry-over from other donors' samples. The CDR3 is CASGFLQGPLNTEAFF. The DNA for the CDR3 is TGTGCCAGCGGATTCCTACAAGGGCCCCTGAACACTGAAGCTTTCTTT.